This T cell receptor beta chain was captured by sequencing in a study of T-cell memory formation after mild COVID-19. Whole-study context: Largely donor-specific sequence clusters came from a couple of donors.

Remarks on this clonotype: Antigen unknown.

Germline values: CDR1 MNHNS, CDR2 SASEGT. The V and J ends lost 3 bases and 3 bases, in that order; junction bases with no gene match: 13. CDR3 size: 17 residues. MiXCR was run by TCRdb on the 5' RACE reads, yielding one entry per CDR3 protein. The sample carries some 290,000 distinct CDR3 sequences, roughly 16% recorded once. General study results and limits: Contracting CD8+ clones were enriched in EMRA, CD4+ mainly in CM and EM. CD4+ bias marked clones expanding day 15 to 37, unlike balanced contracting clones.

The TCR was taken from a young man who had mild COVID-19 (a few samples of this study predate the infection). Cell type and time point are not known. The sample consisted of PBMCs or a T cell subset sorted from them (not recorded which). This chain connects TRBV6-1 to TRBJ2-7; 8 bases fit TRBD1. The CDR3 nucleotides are TGTGCCAGCAGTGAGGTTTTAGGACAGGGCCTTCGCTACGAGCAGTACTTC. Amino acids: CASSEVLGQGLRYEQYF.